These 18 T cell receptor beta chains came from one sample sequenced in a study of blood T cell repertoires in COVID-19. Profiled with immunoSEQ multiplex PCR; TCRdb holds only in-frame clones, not every one. The table has about 200,000 clones, roughly 80% seen once. The sequenced sample was peripheral blood. These receptors were collected from a man aged 45-65 years who had recovered from COVID-19.

The chain joins TRBV7-3 to TRBJ1-1; 7 bases agree with TRBD1. From germline, CDR1 is SGHTA and CDR2 FQGTGA. With V trimmed by 5 bases and J by 1 base, 4 bases remained unmatched. The CDR3 runs to 14 residues. The CDR3 protein is CASSPGQANTEAFF. The DNA of the CDR3 is TGTGCCAGCAGCCCAGGACAGGCGAACACTGAAGCTTTCTTT. Combining the CDR3 with reference TRBV7-3 and TRBJ1-1 gives the whole variable domain GAGVSQTPSNKVTEKGKYVELRCDPISGHTALYWYRQSLGQGPEFLIYFQGTGAADDSGLPNDRFFAVRPEGSVSTLKIQRTERGDSAVYLCASSPGQANTEAFFGQGTRLTVV.

The rearrangement uses TRBV19 and TRBJ2-7, with D hard to call. Trimming shortened V by 4 bases and J by 2 bases, and 15 bases separated the two germline ends. The CDR3 length is 15 residues. The V gene's germline CDR1 is LNHDA and CDR2 SQIVND (reference sequence). The CDR3 bases are TGTGCCAGTAGTACCCAGGTATCAACCGCCTACGAGCAGTACTTC. This translates into CASSTQVSTAYEQYF.

J is TRBJ2-5 and V is TRBV25-1, with 10 nucleotides matching TRBD2. The CDR3 length is 15 residues. Germline CDR1 and CDR2: MGHDK and SYGVNS. Unmatched junction bases numbered 7, after V lost 8 bases and J lost 1 base. The CDR3, as DNA: TGTGCCAGCTCACTAGCGGGAAGACCCCAAGAGACCCAGTACTTC. Translating it yields CASSLAGRPQETQYF.

Only a few counts were recorded for this clone. This chain links TRBV10-3 with TRBJ2-3; 13 nucleotides agree with TRBD2. The germline V gene encodes CDR1 ENHRY and CDR2 SYGVKD. Unmatched junction bases numbered 14, after V lost 5 bases and J lost 0 bases. The CDR3 contains 20 residues. The CDR3 region is CAISQTRRLAGGPSTDTQYF. In DNA form, the CDR3 reads TGTGCCATCAGTCAAACCCGACGACTAGCGGGAGGCCCTAGCACAGATACGCAGTATTTT.

The V and J genes are TRBV27 and TRBJ1-5; possible D gene TRBD1, 5 bases. The germline V gene encodes CDR1 MNHEY and CDR2 SMNVEV (reference sequence). The CDR3 is made up of 14 amino acids. With 10 bases removed from V and 3 bases from J, the gap between germline ends came to 16 bases. CDR3 nucleotide sequence: TGTGCCACCAAGAAAGGGGCTGCCAATCAGCCCCAGCATTTT. Translation gives CATKKGAANQPQHF.

The genes are TRBV30 and TRBJ2-4, with 8 positions matching TRBD2. V trimming: 5 bases; J trimming: 4 bases; junction bases outside the gene matches: 4. This CDR3 contains 13 residues. Germline V gene sequence: CDR1 GTSNPN, CDR2 SVGIG (reference sequence). Written as DNA, the CDR3 is TGTGCCTGGGGGCGGGAGGCAAAAAACATTCAGTACTTC. Translated: CAWGREAKNIQYF.

The genes are TRBV19 and TRBJ1-4; no definite D call. V lost 2 bases and J lost 7, with 14 bases in between. Germline CDR1 is LNHDA and CDR2 is SQIVND (reference sequence). This CDR3 spans 15 amino acids. The CDR3 DNA reads TGTGCCAGTAGTATAATGGGCACAGCCGCTGAAAAACTGTTTTTT. It encodes CASSIMGTAAEKLFF.

The chain has TRBV28 and TRBJ2-1; TRBD1 matches at 8 bases. V was pared by 5 bases and J by 9 bases, with 18 bases of the junction left unmatched. This CDR3 is 17 amino acids long. Looked up from germline, CDR1 is MDHEN and CDR2 is SYDVKM. CDR3 in DNA: TGTGCCAGCAGTACATTTGGAATGGCAGGGGGCACAGGTGAGCAGTTCTTC. Residues: CASSTFGMAGGTGEQFF.

This chain connects TRBV15 to TRBJ1-1; possibly TRBD1 for D (6 bases). The germline CDR1 and CDR2 sequences are LNHNV and YYDKDF (reference sequence). The V gene lost 3 bases and the J gene lost 3 bases, with 11 bases spanning the gap. The CDR3 contains 14 residues. The CDR3 is CATSSKGGYTEAFF. The CDR3 DNA is TGTGCCACCAGCAGCAAAGGGGGATACACTGAAGCTTTCTTT.

The chain is built from TRBV7-3 and TRBJ2-2; 9 nucleotides line up with TRBD1. V was clipped by 0 bases and J by 3 bases; unmatched bases: 2. CDR1 is SGHTA, CDR2 FQGTGA, per germline. This CDR3 has 16 residues. This CDR3 is CASSLTDRGYTGELFF. Here the CDR3 DNA reads TGTGCCAGCAGCTTAACGGACAGGGGTTACACCGGGGAGCTGTTTTTT.

This clone was seen a single time. This sequence joins TRBV6-5 and TRBJ2-1; 14 bases are a match to TRBD2. With 5 bases clipped from V and 7 bases from J, the junction kept 4 bases outside the gene matches. CDR1 is MNHEY and CDR2 is SVGAGI in the germline V gene. CDR3 length: 15 residues. The CDR3 nucleotides read TGTGCCAGCAGTCTGACTAGCGGGAGGGTTAATGAGCAGTTCTTC. It specifies CASSLTSGRVNEQFF.

The chain combines TRBV5-1 with TRBJ2-2; the match to TRBD2 covers 7 bases. Germline V CDR1 and CDR2: SGHRS, YFSETQ. The CDR3 sequence is 13 residues long. Trimming removed 0 bases from V and 8 bases from J; junction bases left unmatched: 1. The CDR3 region is CASSLELAGELFF. The DNA for the CDR3 is TGCGCCAGCAGCTTGGAACTAGCGGGGGAGCTGTTTTTT.

This chain connects TRBV27 to TRBJ1-2, with TRBD1 matching 7 bases. This CDR3 has 15 amino acids. J gave up 6 bases and V 1 base, and 8 bases lay outside the gene matches. Germline CDR1 reads MNHEY; CDR2 reads SMNVEV (reference sequence). For the CDR3, the DNA is TGTGCCAGCAGTTTATTGGAAGGGGGCATAGATGGCTACACCTTC. This encodes CASSLLEGGIDGYTF.

The rearrangement links TRBV4-1 to TRBJ2-7; 13 bases agree with TRBD2. The CDR3 has 17 amino acids. In germline, CDR1 is MGHRA, CDR2 YSYEKL. Trimming took 0 bases from V and 2 from J; bases not matched to a gene: 4. The CDR3 region has the DNA TGCGCCAGCAGCCAAGAACCGGGACTAGCGGGACCCTACGAGCAGTACTTC. Its protein product is CASSQEPGLAGPYEQYF.

The chain joins TRBV19 to TRBJ1-1; no clear D gene. CDR1 is LNHDA and CDR2 is SQIVND in the germline V gene (reference sequence). V lost 6 bases and J lost 4, with 18 bases in between. This CDR3 spans 15 amino acids. In DNA, the CDR3 is TGTGCCAGTAGCCGGGGTGAAGGAAGTAGCACTGAAGCTTTCTTT. It yields the protein CASSRGEGSSTEAFF.

This rearrangement joins TRBV11-2 to TRBJ2-2; tentatively, D is TRBD2 (6 bases). The CDR3 contains 16 residues. Germline CDR1 is SGHAT and CDR2 is FQNNGV. Trimming left V 2 bases short and J 4 bases short, with 14 bases between. CDR3 sequence: CASSLLTLGGTGELFF. In DNA, the CDR3 is TGTGCCAGCAGCTTATTAACGTTGGGGGGCACCGGGGAGCTGTTTTTT.

The rearrangement joins TRBV23-1 to TRBJ1-1, with 7 bases fitting TRBD1. TRBV23-1 is given ORF status, its function remaining uncertain. This CDR3 is built from 15 residues. With 6 bases clipped from V and 1 base from J, the junction kept 8 bases outside the gene matches. The CDR3 bases are TGCGCCAGCAGCCAACAGGGGCAGGGGAACACTGAAGCTTTCTTT. It yields the protein CASSQQGQGNTEAFF.

This clone came up many times. The identical CDR3 is also encoded by other nucleotide sequences in the sample. The CDR3 reads CASSLGQGASYEQYF. The DNA for the CDR3 is TGTGCCAGCAGTTTGGGGCAGGGGGCATCCTACGAGCAGTACTTC. The chain employs TRBV27 and TRBJ2-7, with 8 bases that match TRBD1. The germline V gene encodes CDR1 MNHEY and CDR2 SMNVEV (reference sequence). The CDR3 covers 15 residues. The trim removed 3 bases at V and 1 base at J, leaving 5 bases unmatched.